This passage covers 15 T cell receptor beta chains from one sample sequenced in a study of T-cell memory formation after mild COVID-19. One entry per CDR3 protein, called by TCRdb with MiXCR from the 5' RACE reads. The data contain 120,000 to 150,000 distinct CDR3 sequences, roughly 6.3% of them singletons. Sequencing was performed on PBMCs or a T cell subset sorted from them (not recorded which). These TCRs come from an adult woman who had mild COVID-19 (a few samples of this study predate the infection). Cell type and time point are not known.

The V gene is TRBV7-7, the J gene TRBJ2-3; D perhaps matches TRBD1 (6 bases). The germline CDR1 and CDR2 sequences are SSHAT and FNYEAQ (reference sequence). The CDR3 runs to 17 residues. V was trimmed by 0 bases and J by 6 bases, leaving 19 bases between them. The CDR3 DNA sequence: TGTGCCAGCAGCTTAGCGACGATACAGGGCTTTTCCGATACGCAGTATTTT. It encodes CASSLATIQGFSDTQYF.

The chain carries TRBV20-1 and TRBJ1-3; 7 bases match TRBD1. V gave up 7 bases and J gave up 2 bases; unmatched junction bases: 5. The CDR3 has 13 amino acids. CDR1 and CDR2 from the germline V gene are DFQATT and SNEGSKA (reference sequence). CDR3 DNA sequence: TGCAGTGTGTTCAGGGGGACTGGAAACACCATATATTTT. It is translated as CSVFRGTGNTIYF.

This clonotype showed up just a few times. The chain joins TRBV24-1 to TRBJ1-2; the D is unclear. The V end was cut by 5 bases, the J end by 4 bases, with 10 bases between. Germline V gene sequence: CDR1 KGHDR, CDR2 SFDVKD. The CDR3 is 13 residues long. This CDR3 reads CATSGPTGYGYTF. In DNA form, the CDR3 reads TGTGCCACCAGTGGCCCGACGGGCTATGGCTACACCTTC.

The chain uses TRBV4-1 and TRBJ1-2; D is unresolved. The germline V gene encodes CDR1 MGHRA and CDR2 YSYEKL. V shed 0 bases and J shed 4 bases, with 12 bases lying between them. This CDR3 is 15 amino acids long. The CDR3 region is CASSQETTVGYGYTF. The CDR3 bases are TGCGCCAGCAGCCAAGAGACCACGGTCGGCTATGGCTACACCTTC.

This clonotype was detected only a few times. The chain couples TRBV18 to TRBJ1-2; 9 bases map to TRBD1. Germline V gene lookup returns CDR1 KGHSH and CDR2 LQKENI. After removal of 1 base from V and 7 bases from J, the junction contained 4 bases not matched to a gene. The CDR3 is 14 residues long. CDR3 region: CASSPRTGVGGYTF. The CDR3 region has the DNA TGTGCCAGCTCACCACGGACAGGGGTCGGTGGCTACACCTTC.

In this sample, this clonotype turned up a few times. The chain employs TRBV12-3 or TRBV12-4 and TRBJ2-1; no clear D gene. Trimming removed 1 base at V and 2 bases at J, with 6 bases between. The CDR3 consists of 14 residues. The CDR3 is CASSLGRTYNEQFF. The CDR3 DNA is TGTGCCAGCAGTTTAGGCAGGACCTACAATGAGCAGTTCTTC.

This clonotype occurred a few times. The gene calls are TRBV18 and TRBJ2-5, with D perhaps matching TRBD2 (6 bases). Trimming cost V 1 base and J 1 base, with 13 bases left between them. In germline, CDR1 is KGHSH, CDR2 LQKENI. This CDR3 has 16 residues. In DNA form, the CDR3 reads TGTGCCAGCTCACCACAACCGGGAGCTTCCCAAGAGACCCAGTACTTC. Translating it yields CASSPQPGASQETQYF.

The table lists this clonotype with many counts. The chain carries TRBV9 and TRBJ2-7; TRBD2 matches at 7 bases. Trimming removed 4 bases from V and 2 bases from J; junction bases left unmatched: 6. The CDR3 has 14 residues. Germline V CDR1 and CDR2: SGDLS, YYNGEE. The CDR3: CASSPNRGAYEQYF. The CDR3 DNA reads TGTGCCAGCAGCCCCAATCGGGGGGCCTACGAGCAGTACTTC. Full variable domain (outside the CDR3, taken from reference TRBV9 and TRBJ2-7): DSGVTQTPKHLITATGQRVTLRCSPRSGDLSVYWYQQSLDQGLQFLIQYYNGEERAKGNILERFSAQQFPDLHSELNLSSLELGDSALYFCASSPNRGAYEQYFGPGTRLTVT.

There are a few counts of this clonotype. V and J are TRBV27 and TRBJ1-2, with 10 bases identical to TRBD1. The V and J ends lost 5 bases and 1 base, in that order; junction bases with no gene match: 22. In germline, CDR1 is MNHEY, CDR2 SMNVEV (reference sequence). The CDR3 is 21 amino acids. CDR3 DNA sequence: TGTGCCAGCAGTCCTAGGGGGACAGGGGATATTTATCCCTCAGTTAACTATGGCTACACCTTC. Translated, it gives CASSPRGTGDIYPSVNYGYTF.

The chain carries TRBV5-1 and TRBJ2-3; unclear D gene. Germline V gene sequence: CDR1 SGHRS, CDR2 YFSETQ. The CDR3 runs 13 residues. V gave up 5 bases and J gave up 2 bases, with 9 bases separating them. The CDR3 DNA reads as TGCGCCAGCAGAGAAGACGCCACAGATACGCAGTATTTT. Translated, it gives CASREDATDTQYF.

This clonotype was recorded a few times. This chain connects TRBV4-1 to TRBJ1-2; D is perhaps TRBD1 (5 bases). This CDR3 has 16 amino acids. In germline, CDR1 is MGHRA, CDR2 YSYEKL. V lost 0 bases, J lost 8 bases, and 19 bases lay in between. The DNA for the CDR3 is TGCGCCAGCAGCCAAGACGCTGGGCCAAGCAGGGTAGGCTACACCTTC. It yields the protein CASSQDAGPSRVGYTF.

Turning to this clonotype: Given a much more abundant clone one base away, this may be a read error. The CDR3 loop is CASSSLGGRTNEKLFF. The CDR3 nucleotides are TGTGCCAGCAGCTCACTGGGGGGGAGAACTAATGAAAAACTGTTTTTT. The rearrangement joins TRBV7-6 to TRBJ1-4; TRBD1 might be the D (5 bases). Germline CDR1 SGHVS, CDR2 FNYEAQ. The CDR3 sequence is 16 residues long. With 4 bases removed from V and 1 base from J, the gap between germline ends came to 13 bases. Full variable domain (missing parts from reference TRBV7-6 and TRBJ1-4): GAGVSQSPRYKVTKRGQDVALRCDPISGHVSLYWYRQALGQGPEFLTYFNYEAQQDKSGLPNDRFSAERPEGSISTLTIQRTEQRDSAMYRCASSSLGGRTNEKLFFGSGTQLSVL.

This clonotype was recorded a few times. The chain combines TRBV12-3 or TRBV12-4 with TRBJ1-5, with 7 bases aligning to TRBD1. The CDR3 extends over 13 amino acids. The V segment lost 6 bases and the J segment 5 bases; nucleotides outside the gene matches: 4. Here the CDR3 reads CASSQQGYQPQHF. CDR3 sequence (DNA): TGTGCCAGCAGCCAACAGGGGTATCAGCCCCAGCATTTT.

As concerns this clonotype: This may be a read error, as it is one base from a much larger clone. The chain employs TRBV7-2 and TRBJ2-1, with TRBD2 as a possible D gene (6 bases). Trimming shortened V by 2 bases and J by 5 bases, and 13 bases separated the two germline ends. The CDR3 totals 15 residues. From germline, CDR1 is SGHTA and CDR2 FQGNSA. The chain's CDR3 is CASSLWLERDNEQFF. In DNA, the CDR3 is TGTGCCAGCAGCTTATGGTTGGAGCGGGACAATGAGCAGTTCTTC.

Regarding this clonotype: Since a much larger clone is just one base distant, this may be a read error. Since no conserved phenylalanine or tryptophan closes the CDR3, a read error is the likely cause. This chain joins TRBV7-9 and TRBJ1-2; possible D gene TRBD1, 5 bases. The CDR3 contains 13 residues. V shed 4 bases and J shed 7 bases, with 13 bases lying between them. Germline loops: CDR1 SEHNR, CDR2 FQNEAQ (reference sequence). DNA for the CDR3: TGTGCCAGCAGCTCCCCCCAGGGAAGTGGCTACACCTTA. Translated, it gives CASSSPQGSGYTL.